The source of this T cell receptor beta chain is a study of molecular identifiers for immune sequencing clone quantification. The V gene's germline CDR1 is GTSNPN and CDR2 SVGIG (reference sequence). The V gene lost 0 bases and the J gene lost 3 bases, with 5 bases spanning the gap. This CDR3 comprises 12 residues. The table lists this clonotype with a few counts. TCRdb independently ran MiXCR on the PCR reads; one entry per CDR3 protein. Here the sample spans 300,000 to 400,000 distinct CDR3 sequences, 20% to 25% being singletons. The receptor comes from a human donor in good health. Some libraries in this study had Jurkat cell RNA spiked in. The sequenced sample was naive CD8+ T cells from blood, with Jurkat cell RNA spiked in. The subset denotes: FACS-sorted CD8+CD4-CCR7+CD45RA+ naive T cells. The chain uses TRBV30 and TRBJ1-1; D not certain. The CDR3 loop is CAWSVWDTEAFF. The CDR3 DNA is TGTGCCTGGAGTGTCTGGGACACTGAAGCTTTCTTT.